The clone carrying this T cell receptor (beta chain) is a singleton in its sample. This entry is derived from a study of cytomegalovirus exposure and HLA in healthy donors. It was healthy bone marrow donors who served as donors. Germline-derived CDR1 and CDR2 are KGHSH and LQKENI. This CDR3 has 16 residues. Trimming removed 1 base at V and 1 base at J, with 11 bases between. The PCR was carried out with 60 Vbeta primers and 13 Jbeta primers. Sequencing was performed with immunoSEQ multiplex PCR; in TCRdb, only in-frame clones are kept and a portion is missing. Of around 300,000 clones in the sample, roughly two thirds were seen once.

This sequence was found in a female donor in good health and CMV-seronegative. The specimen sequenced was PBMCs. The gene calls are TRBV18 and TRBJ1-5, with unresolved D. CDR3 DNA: TGTGCCAGCTCACCACGGGATAGCGGCAGCAATCAGCCCCAGCATTTT. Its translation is CASSPRDSGSNQPQHF.